This T cell receptor (beta chain) came from a study of blood T cell repertoires in COVID-19. Across the study: There were acute and convalescent COVID-19 samples, and they came from the United States, Italy and Spain. The analysed material was cDNA or gDNA that came from T cells, B-cell-depleted T cells, or PBMCs.

As handled by the study authors: Estimation of nucleated cell counts relied on the amplification of reference gene primers. Only in-frame clones appear in the TCRdb table, and some are missing; sequencing was by immunoSEQ multiplex PCR. D and trimming come from the DNA, and the V and J calls and clone size come from that table. The sample contains 100,000 to 150,000 clones, more than 75% of which appear only once. The CDR3 is made up of 15 amino acids. The germline V gene encodes CDR1 KGHSH and CDR2 LQKENI. V lost 2 bases, J lost 2 bases, and 5 bases stayed unmatched. This clone was detected a few times.

The TCR originated in a man between 65 and 85 years old with active COVID-19. The sequenced sample was peripheral blood. The chain uses TRBV18 and TRBJ2-7, with 8 bases matching TRBD2. The CDR3, as DNA: TGTGCCAGCTCACCAATGAGCGGGGGAGCCTACGAGCAGTACTTC. Protein sequence: CASSPMSGGAYEQYF.